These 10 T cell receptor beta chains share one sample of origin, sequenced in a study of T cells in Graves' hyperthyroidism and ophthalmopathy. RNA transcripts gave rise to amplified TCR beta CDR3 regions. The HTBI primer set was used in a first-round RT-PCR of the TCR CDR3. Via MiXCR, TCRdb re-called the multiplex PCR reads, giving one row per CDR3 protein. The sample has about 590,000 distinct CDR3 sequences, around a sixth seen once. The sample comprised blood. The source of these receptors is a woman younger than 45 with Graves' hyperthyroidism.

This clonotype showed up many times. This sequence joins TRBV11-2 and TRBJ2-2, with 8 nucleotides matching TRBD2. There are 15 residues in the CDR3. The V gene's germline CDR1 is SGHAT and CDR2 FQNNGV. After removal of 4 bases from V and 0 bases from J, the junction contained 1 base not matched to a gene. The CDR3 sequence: CASSSSGPNTGELFF. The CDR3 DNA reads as TGTGCCAGCAGCTCTAGCGGGCCGAACACCGGGGAGCTGTTTTTT.

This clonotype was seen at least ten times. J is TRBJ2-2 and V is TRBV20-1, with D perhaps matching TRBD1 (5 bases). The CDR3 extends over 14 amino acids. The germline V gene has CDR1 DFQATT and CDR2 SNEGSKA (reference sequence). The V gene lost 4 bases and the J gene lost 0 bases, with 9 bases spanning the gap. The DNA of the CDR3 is TGCAGTGCTAATCGACAGTCGAACACCGGGGAGCTGTTTTTT. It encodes CSANRQSNTGELFF.

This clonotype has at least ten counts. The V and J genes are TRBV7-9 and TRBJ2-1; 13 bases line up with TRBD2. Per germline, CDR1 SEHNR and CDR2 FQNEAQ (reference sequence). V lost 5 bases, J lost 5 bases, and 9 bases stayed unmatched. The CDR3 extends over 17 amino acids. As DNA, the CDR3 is TGTGCCAGCAGCCCACGACTAGCGGGAGGTTTTGACAATGAGCAGTTCTTC. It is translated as CASSPRLAGGFDNEQFF.

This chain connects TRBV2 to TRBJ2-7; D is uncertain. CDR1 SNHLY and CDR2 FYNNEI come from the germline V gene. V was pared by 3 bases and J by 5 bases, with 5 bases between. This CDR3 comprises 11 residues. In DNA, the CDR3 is TGTGCCAGCAGTGAGTCCCACGAGCAGTACTTC. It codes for CASSESHEQYF.

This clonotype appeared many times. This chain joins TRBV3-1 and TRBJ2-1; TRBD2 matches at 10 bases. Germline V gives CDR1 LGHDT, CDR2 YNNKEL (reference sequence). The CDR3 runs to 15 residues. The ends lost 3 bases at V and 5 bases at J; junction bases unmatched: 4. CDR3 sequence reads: CASSQDSGRHNEQFF. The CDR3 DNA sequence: TGTGCCAGCAGCCAGGATAGCGGGAGGCACAATGAGCAGTTCTTC.

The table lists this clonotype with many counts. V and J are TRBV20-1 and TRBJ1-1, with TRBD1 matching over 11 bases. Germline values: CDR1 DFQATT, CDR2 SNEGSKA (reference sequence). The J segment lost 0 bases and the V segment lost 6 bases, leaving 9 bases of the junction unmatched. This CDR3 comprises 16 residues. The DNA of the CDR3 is TGCAGTGCAGCGGGACAGGGGGGTCTCATGAACACTGAAGCTTTCTTT. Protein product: CSAAGQGGLMNTEAFF.

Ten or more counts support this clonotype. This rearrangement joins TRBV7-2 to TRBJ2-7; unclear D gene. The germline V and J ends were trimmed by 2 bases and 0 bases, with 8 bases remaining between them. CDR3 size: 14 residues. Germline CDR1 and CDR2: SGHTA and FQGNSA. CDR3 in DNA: TGTGCCAGCAGCTTAAGATCCGACTCCTACGAGCAGTACTTC. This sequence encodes CASSLRSDSYEQYF.

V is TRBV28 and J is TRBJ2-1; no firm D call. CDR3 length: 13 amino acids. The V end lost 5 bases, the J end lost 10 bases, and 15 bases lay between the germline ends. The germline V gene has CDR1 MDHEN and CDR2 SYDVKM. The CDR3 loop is CASSPPPPLEQFF. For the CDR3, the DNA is TGTGCCAGCAGTCCCCCCCCCCCCCTAGAGCAGTTCTTC.

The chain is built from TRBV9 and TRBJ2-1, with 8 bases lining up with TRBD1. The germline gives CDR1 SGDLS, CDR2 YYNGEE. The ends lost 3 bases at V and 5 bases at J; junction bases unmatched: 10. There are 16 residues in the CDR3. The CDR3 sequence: CASSAPGAGGNNEQFF. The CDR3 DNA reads TGTGCCAGCAGCGCCCCTGGGGCAGGGGGCAACAATGAGCAGTTCTTC.

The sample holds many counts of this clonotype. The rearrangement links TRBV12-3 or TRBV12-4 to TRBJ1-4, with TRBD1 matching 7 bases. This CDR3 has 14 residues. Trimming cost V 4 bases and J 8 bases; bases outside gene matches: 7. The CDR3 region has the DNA TGTGCCAGCAGTTCACCAGGGGGGAGCGAAAAACTGTTTTTT. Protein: CASSSPGGSEKLFF.